These T cell receptor beta chains were read from a single sample in a study of T cell changes during pregnancy in multiple sclerosis. Method: immunoSEQ multiplex PCR; TCRdb's copy keeps in-frame clones and lacks some. The sample lists 35,000 to 45,000 clones; roughly 91% were seen once. Material: CD8+ T cells from peripheral blood mononuclear cells, obtained before pregnancy. All receptors derive from a female donor with multiple sclerosis, enrolled in a pregnancy study. CDR3s include the opening cysteine and the closing phenylalanine or tryptophan. D genes are given only for firm matches. Clone size is not always given. Where it is, it says once, few, many or a class for expanded clones.

abundance,j_gene,d_gene,len,v_gene,CDR3nt,CDR3aa
.,TRBJ2-3,.,19,TRBV27,TGTGCCAGCAGTCCTAGCCCTGGGACTTGGATAGCTAGCACAGATACGCAGTATTTT,CASSPSPGTWIASTDTQYF
.,TRBJ2-7,.,12,TRBV28,TGTGCCAGCAGTCCTACAGCGGAAAAGCAGTACTTC,CASSPTAEKQYF
.,TRBJ2-7,TRBD2,15,TRBV9,TGTGCCAGCAGCCCCGGGACTAGCGGGGGCTACGAGCAGTACTTC,CASSPGTSGGYEQYF
.,TRBJ2-3,TRBD1,16,TRBV5-1,TGCGCCAGCAGCTTGACGGGCAGGGGGCGTCAAGATACGCAGTATTTT,CASSLTGRGRQDTQYF
.,TRBJ2-3,TRBD1,15,TRBV5-1,TGCGCCAGCAGCTCAACCACAGGGGGCTCAGATACGCAGTATTTT,CASSSTTGGSDTQYF
.,TRBJ1-2,.,12,TRBV19,TGTGCCAGTACTCCAGGCCCCTATGGCTACACCTTC,CASTPGPYGYTF
.,TRBJ2-5,.,16,TRBV7-9,TGTGCCAGCAGCCCCCACAACAGGGGGGGGCAAGAGACCCAGTACTTC,CASSPHNRGGQETQYF
.,TRBJ2-3,TRBD2,16,TRBV4-3,TGCGCCAGCAGCCAAGATATGGGGGGAGGGCCGGATACGCAGTATTTT,CASSQDMGGGPDTQYF
.,TRBJ2-2,.,17,TRBV19,TGTGCCAGTAGTATATGGGGGCAAGGTACGAACACCGGGGAGCTGTTTTTT,CASSIWGQGTNTGELFF
.,TRBJ2-1,TRBD1,15,TRBV5-7,TGTGCCAGCAGCCTCCGACAGGGCCGAAAATCTGAGCAGTTCTTC,CASSLRQGRKSEQFF
medium-sized,TRBJ2-5,TRBD1,17,TRBV9,TGTGCCAGCAGCGGGAGGTCAGACAGGGGCGGCCAAGAGACCCAGTACTTC,CASSGRSDRGGQETQYF
.,TRBJ1-2,TRBD1,16,TRBV6-1,TGTGCCAGCAGTGACTGGGACAGGGGGCCCGTCTATGGCTACACCTTC,CASSDWDRGPVYGYTF
.,TRBJ2-1,TRBD2,17,TRBV27,TGTGCCAGCAGCTCACCCTCGTCCGCGGGGGGCTACAATGAGCAGTTCTTC,CASSSPSSAGGYNEQFF
.,TRBJ2-5,TRBD2,14,TRBV7-8,TGTGCCAGCAGCCAAACGGGGGGGCGGGAGACCCAGTACTTC,CASSQTGGRETQYF